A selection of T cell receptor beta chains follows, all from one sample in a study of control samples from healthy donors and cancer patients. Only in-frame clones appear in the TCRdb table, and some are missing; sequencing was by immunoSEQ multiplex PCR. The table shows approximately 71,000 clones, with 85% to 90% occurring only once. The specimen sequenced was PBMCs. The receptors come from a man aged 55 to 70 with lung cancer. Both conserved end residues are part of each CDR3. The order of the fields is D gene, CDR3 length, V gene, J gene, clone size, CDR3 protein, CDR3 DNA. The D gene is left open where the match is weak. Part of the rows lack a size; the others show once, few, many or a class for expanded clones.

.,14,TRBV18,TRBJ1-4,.,CASSQAWGNEKLFF,TGTGCCAGCTCACAGGCTTGGGGTAATGAAAAACTGTTTTTT
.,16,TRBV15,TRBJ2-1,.,CATSRDQFRGGNEQFF,TGTGCCACCAGCAGAGATCAGTTTAGGGGGGGCAATGAGCAGTTCTTC
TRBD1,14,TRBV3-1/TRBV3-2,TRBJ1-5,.,CASSRQGERQPQHF,TGTGCCAGCAGCCGGCAGGGGGAACGGCAGCCCCAGCATTTT
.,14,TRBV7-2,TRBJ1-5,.,CASSLGAPNQPQHF,TGTGCCAGCAGCTTAGGGGCGCCCAATCAGCCCCAGCATTTT
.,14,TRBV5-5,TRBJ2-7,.,CASSLSQGPYEQYF,TGTGCCAGCAGCTTATCGCAGGGGCCCTACGAGCAGTACTTC
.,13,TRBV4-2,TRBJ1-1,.,CASSLYEGTEAFF,TGTGCCAGCAGCTTGTACGAGGGCACTGAAGCTTTCTTT
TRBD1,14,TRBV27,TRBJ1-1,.,CASSTRTGNTEAFF,TGTGCCAGCAGTACACGGACAGGCAACACTGAAGCTTTCTTT
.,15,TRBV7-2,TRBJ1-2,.,CASSFSTGPNYGYTF,TGTGCCAGCAGCTTTTCGACAGGCCCGAACTATGGCTACACCTTC
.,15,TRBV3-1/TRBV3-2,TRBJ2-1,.,CASSQGVVRRDEQFF,TGTGCCAGCAGCCAAGGTGTAGTACGAAGGGATGAGCAGTTCTTC
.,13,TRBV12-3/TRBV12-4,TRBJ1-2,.,CASSLTATYGYTF,TGTGCCAGCAGTTTAACAGCTACCTATGGCTACACCTTC
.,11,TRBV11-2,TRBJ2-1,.,CASSRRDEQFF,TGTGCCAGCAGCCGAAGGGATGAGCAGTTCTTC
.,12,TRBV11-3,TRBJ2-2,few,CASSSVTGELFF,TGTGCCAGCAGCTCGGTCACCGGGGAGCTGTTTTTT
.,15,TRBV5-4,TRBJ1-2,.,CASSSEEVTVGGYTF,TGTGCCAGCAGCTCGGAAGAGGTAACGGTCGGTGGCTACACCTTC
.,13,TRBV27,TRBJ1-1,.,CASSLAGFTEAFF,TGTGCCAGCAGTTTAGCGGGGTTCACTGAAGCTTTCTTT
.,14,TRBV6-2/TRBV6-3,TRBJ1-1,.,CASSYSPGSTEAFF,TGTGCCAGCAGTTACTCACCCGGTTCCACTGAAGCTTTCTTT
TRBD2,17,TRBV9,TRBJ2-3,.,CASSVGRGARGTDTQYF,TGTGCCAGCAGCGTAGGGCGGGGGGCGAGGGGCACAGATACGCAGTATTTT
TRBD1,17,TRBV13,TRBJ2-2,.,CASSYRGATGVTGELFF,TGTGCCAGCAGCTACCGCGGGGCGACAGGGGTAACCGGGGAGCTGTTTTTT
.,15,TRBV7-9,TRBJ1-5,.,CASSLGQFSNQPQHF,TGTGCCAGCAGCTTAGGACAGTTTAGCAATCAGCCCCAGCATTTT
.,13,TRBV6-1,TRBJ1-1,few,CASSEENHTEAFF,TGTGCCAGCAGTGAAGAGAATCACACTGAAGCTTTCTTT
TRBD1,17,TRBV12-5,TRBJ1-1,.,CASGFTPDGTGGTEAFF,TGTGCTAGTGGTTTTACTCCTGACGGGACAGGGGGCACTGAAGCTTTCTTT
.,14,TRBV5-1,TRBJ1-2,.,CASSPEAGRYGYTF,TGCGCCAGCAGTCCCGAGGCGGGACGCTATGGCTACACCTTC
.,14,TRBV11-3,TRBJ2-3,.,CASSLDGLGDTQYF,TGTGCCAGCAGTTTGGACGGCCTGGGGGATACGCAGTATTTT
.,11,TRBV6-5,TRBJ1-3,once,CASTNGNTIYF,TGTGCCAGCACTAATGGAAACACCATATATTTT
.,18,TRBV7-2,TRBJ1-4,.,CASSLRGVGGTTNEKLFF,TGTGCCAGCAGCTTAAGAGGTGTCGGGGGTACAACTAATGAAAAACTGTTTTTT
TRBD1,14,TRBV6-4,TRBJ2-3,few,CASSSGGSTDTQYF,TGTGCCAGCAGTTCAGGGGGCTCCACAGATACGCAGTATTTT